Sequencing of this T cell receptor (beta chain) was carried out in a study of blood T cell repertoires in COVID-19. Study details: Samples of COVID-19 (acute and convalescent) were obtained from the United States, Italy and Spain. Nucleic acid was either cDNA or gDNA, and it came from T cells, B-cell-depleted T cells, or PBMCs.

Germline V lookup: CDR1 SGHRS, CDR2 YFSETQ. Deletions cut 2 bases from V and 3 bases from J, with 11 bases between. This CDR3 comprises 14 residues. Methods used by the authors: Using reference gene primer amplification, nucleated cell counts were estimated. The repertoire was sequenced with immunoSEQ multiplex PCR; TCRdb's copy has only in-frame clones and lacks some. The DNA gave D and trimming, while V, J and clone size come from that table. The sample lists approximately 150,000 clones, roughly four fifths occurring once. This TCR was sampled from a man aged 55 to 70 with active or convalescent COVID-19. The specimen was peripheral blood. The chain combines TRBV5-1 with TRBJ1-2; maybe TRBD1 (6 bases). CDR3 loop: CASSLGKGDYGYTF. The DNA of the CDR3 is TGCGCCAGCAGCTTAGGAAAGGGGGACTATGGCTACACCTTC. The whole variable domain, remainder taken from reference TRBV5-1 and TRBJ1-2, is KAGVTQTPRYLIKTRGQQVTLSCSPISGHRSVSWYQQTPGQGLQFLFEYFSETQRNKGNFPGRFSGRQFSNSRSEMNVSTLELGDSALYLCASSLGKGDYGYTFGSGTRLTVV.